This entry features one T cell receptor (beta chain) sequence. The germline gives CDR1 PRHDT, CDR2 FYEKMQ (reference sequence). V lost 2 bases to trimming and J lost 4 bases, with 5 bases between them. This CDR3 is 12 amino acids long. These data originate in a study of blood T cell repertoires in COVID-19. Study-level background: Samples of COVID-19 (acute and convalescent) were obtained from the United States, Italy and Spain.

Study processing details: The authors estimated nucleated cell counts from reference gene primer amplification. The repertoire was sequenced with immunoSEQ multiplex PCR; TCRdb's copy has only in-frame clones and lacks some. V and J calls and clone size are as listed in that table; D and trimming were resolved from the DNA. The sample has 95,000 to 150,000 clones, roughly three quarters seen once. V usage is TRBV13 and J usage is TRBJ1-1; D is uncertain. The sequence derives from a human donor in a cohort sampled during active COVID-19. Sequencing used peripheral blood. CDR3 residues: CASSLSATEAFF. The CDR3 nucleotides are TGTGCCAGCAGCTTAAGCGCCACTGAAGCTTTCTTT.